These T cell receptor beta chains were read from a single sample in a study of T cells in Graves' hyperthyroidism and ophthalmopathy. TCRdb ran MiXCR on the multiplex PCR reads and lists one entry per CDR3 protein. The repertoire has some 600,000 distinct CDR3 sequences, roughly 13% of them found once; the top ten carry more than 4.5%. Sequences were obtained from blood. Receptors originate from a young woman with Graves' hyperthyroidism that later progressed to Graves' ophthalmopathy. CDR3s include the opening cysteine and the closing phenylalanine or tryptophan. Each record gives: CDR3 length, D gene, J gene, V gene, CDR3 protein. The D gene is left open where the match is weak.

15,NA,TRBJ1-4,TRBV19,CASSSASRGPEKLFF
15,NA,TRBJ1-1,TRBV19,CASSSAPGLDTEAFF
14,TRBD1,TRBJ2-5,TRBV7-9,CASLPPGGGETQYF
14,NA,TRBJ1-5,TRBV7-9,CASTRGTVDQPQHF
12,NA,TRBJ2-7,TRBV28,CASTRGHYEQYF
14,NA,TRBJ2-5,TRBV11-2,CASSQSVERETQYF
14,TRBD1,TRBJ1-1,TRBV6-4,CASRTGQENTEAFF
16,TRBD1,TRBJ2-2,TRBV11-3,CASSIMGTGESGELFF
14,NA,TRBJ2-1,TRBV12-5,CASGLDRYYNEQFF
15,NA,TRBJ2-3,TRBV28,CASISQGGGSDTQYF
16,NA,TRBJ2-3,TRBV28,CASSPTTYGATDTQYF
14,NA,TRBJ2-7,TRBV7-2,CASSSTLAVTEQYF
13,NA,TRBJ2-5,TRBV2,CASSEETRETQYF
13,NA,TRBJ1-5,TRBV20-1,CSAGGRINQPQHF
16,NA,TRBJ1-5,TRBV13,CASSFGTRHLGEPQHF
16,TRBD2,TRBJ2-2,TRBV6-2/TRBV6-3,CASILRTSGSPGELFF
14,NA,TRBJ1-6,TRBV6-2/TRBV6-3,CASSPRQLNSPLHF
13,TRBD1,TRBJ1-1,TRBV19,CASSRQGRDEAFF
16,NA,TRBJ1-2,TRBV6-9,CAGSYRGEGANYGYTF
13,NA,TRBJ2-5,TRBV7-2,CASSLGAQRTQYF
16,TRBD2,TRBJ2-5,TRBV20-1,CSARDFLGRGEETQYF
15,TRBD1,TRBJ1-2,TRBV28,CASSFPQGASYGYTF
15,NA,TRBJ1-1,TRBV6-1,CASSEGRASKAEAFF
13,NA,TRBJ1-1,TRBV12-3/TRBV12-4,CASSRGTNTEAFF
13,TRBD1,TRBJ1-1,TRBV6-1,CASSVRDRGKAFF
14,NA,TRBJ2-7,TRBV7-2,CASSFMGSAYEQYF
16,NA,TRBJ2-3,TRBV4-1,CASSQGPLGGTDTQYF
16,NA,TRBJ1-1,TRBV24-1,CATSDSAALGITEAFF
15,TRBD2,TRBJ2-1,TRBV19,CASTPSGANMDEQFF
11,NA,TRBJ1-1,TRBV12-3/TRBV12-4,CASSLGPSGFF
18,TRBD1,TRBJ1-5,TRBV15,CATSRGTHRDRANQPQHF
12,NA,TRBJ2-7,TRBV29-1,CSATTGSYEQYF
16,TRBD1,TRBJ1-2,TRBV28,CASLLVGTGARLGYTF
15,NA,TRBJ2-5,TRBV4-2,CASSQGSGGAETQYF
14,NA,TRBJ2-7,TRBV4-1,CASSQADRAYEQYF
15,NA,TRBJ1-5,TRBV7-8,CASSLWGGANQPQHF